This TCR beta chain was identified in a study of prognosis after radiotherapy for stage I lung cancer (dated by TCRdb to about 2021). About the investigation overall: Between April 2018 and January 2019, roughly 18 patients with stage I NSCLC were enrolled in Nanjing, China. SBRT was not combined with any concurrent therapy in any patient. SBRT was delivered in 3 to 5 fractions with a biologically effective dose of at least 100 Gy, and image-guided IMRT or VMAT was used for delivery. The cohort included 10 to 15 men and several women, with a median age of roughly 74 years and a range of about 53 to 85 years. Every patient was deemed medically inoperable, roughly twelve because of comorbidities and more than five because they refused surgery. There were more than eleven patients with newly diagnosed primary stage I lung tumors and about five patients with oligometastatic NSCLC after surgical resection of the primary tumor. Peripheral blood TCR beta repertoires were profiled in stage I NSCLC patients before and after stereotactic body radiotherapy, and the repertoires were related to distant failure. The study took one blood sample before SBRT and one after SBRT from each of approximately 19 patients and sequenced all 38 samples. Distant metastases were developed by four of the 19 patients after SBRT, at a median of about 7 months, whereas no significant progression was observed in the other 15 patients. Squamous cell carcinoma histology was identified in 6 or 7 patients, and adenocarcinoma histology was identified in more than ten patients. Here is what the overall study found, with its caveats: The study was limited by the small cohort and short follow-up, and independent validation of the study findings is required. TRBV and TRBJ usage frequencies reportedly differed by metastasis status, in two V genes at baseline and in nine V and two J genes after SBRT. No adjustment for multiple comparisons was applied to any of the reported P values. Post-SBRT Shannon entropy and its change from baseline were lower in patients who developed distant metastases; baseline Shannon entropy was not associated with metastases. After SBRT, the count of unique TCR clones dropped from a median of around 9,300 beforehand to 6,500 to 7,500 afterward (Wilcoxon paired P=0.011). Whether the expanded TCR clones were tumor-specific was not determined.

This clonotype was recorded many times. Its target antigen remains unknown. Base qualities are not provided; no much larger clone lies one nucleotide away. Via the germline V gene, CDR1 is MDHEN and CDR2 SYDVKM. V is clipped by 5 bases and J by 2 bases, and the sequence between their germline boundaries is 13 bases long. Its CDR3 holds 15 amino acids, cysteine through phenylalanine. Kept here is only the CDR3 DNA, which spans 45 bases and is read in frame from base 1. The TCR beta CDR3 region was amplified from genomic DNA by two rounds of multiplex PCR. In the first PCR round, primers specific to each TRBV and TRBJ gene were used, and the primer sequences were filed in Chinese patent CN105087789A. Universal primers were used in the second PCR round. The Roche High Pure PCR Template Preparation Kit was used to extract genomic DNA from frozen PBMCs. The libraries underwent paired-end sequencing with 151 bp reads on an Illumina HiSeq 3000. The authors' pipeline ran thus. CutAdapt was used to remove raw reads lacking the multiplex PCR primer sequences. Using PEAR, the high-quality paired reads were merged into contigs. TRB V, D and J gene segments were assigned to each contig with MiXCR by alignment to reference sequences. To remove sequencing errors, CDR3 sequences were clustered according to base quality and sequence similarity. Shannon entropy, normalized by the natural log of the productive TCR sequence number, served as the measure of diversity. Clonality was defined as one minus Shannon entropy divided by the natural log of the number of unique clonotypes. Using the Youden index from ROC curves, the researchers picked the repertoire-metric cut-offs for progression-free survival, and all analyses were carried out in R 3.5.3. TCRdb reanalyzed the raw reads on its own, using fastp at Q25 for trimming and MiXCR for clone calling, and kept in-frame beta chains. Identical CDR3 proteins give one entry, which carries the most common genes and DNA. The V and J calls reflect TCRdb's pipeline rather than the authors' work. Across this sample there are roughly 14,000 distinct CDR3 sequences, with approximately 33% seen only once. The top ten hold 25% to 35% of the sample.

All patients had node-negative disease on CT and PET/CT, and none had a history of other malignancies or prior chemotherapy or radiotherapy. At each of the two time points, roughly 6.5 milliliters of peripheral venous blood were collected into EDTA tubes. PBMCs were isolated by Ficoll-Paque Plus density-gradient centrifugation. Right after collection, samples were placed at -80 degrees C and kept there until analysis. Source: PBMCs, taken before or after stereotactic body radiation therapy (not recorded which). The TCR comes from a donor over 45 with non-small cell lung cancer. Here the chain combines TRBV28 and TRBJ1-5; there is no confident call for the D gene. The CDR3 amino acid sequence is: CASSQPAGGNQPQHF. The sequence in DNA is TGTGCCAGCAGTCAACCCGCAGGTGGCAATCAGCCCCAGCATTTT. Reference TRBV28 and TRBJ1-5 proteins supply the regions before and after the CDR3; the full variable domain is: DVKVTQSSRYLVKRTGEKVFLECVQDMDHENMFWYRQDPGLGLRLIYFSYDVKMKEKGDIPEGYSVSREKKERFSLILESASTNQTSMYLCASSQPAGGNQPQHFGDGTRLSIL.